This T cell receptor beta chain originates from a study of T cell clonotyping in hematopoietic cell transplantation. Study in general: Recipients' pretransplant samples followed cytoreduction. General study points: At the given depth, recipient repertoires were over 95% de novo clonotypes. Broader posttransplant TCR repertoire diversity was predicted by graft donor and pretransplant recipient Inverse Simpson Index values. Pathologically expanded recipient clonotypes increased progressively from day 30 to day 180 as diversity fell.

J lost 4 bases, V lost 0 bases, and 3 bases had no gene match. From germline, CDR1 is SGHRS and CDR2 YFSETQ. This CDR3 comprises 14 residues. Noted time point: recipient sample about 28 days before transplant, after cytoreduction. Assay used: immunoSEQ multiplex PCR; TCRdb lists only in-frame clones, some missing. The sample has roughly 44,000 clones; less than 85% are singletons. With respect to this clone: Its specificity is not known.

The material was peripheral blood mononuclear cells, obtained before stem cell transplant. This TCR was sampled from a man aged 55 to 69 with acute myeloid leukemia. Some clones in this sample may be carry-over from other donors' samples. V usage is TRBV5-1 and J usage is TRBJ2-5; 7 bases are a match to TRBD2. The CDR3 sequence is CASSLAGRGETQYF. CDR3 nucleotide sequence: TGCGCCAGCAGCTTGGCGGGGAGGGGAGAGACCCAGTACTTC.